This passage covers 26 T cell receptor beta chains from one sample sequenced in a study of blood T cell repertoires in COVID-19. The assay was immunoSEQ multiplex PCR, and TCRdb's table has in-frame clones only and misses some. The sample lists approximately 440,000 clones, roughly 87% seen once, with 0.6% in the top ten. The sample taken for sequencing was PBMCs or T cells enriched from blood (not recorded which). The origin of the receptors is a man younger than 35 who had recovered from COVID-19.

On this clone: Different DNA sequences within this sample yield the same CDR3. The genes are TRBV20-1 and TRBJ2-5, with D perhaps matching TRBD1 (6 bases). From germline, CDR1 is DFQATT and CDR2 SNEGSKA (reference sequence). This CDR3 has 11 amino acids. V lost 3 bases, J lost 4 bases, and 6 bases lay in between. The CDR3 here is CSARDRETQYF. The CDR3 coding sequence is TGCAGTGCTAGGGACAGAGAGACCCAGTACTTC.

This rearrangement joins TRBV13 to TRBJ1-2; possible D gene TRBD1, 6 bases. Germline V gene lookup returns CDR1 PRHDT and CDR2 FYEKMQ (reference sequence). The V end was cut by 0 bases, the J end by 8 bases, with 10 bases between. This CDR3 spans 13 amino acids. CDR3 DNA: TGTGCCAGCAGCTTAGGAACAGGGATCGGCTACACCTTC. Its protein is CASSLGTGIGYTF.

The V and J genes are TRBV7-2 and TRBJ1-1, with D maybe TRBD1 (5 bases). The CDR3 length is 14 residues. CDR1 SGHTA and CDR2 FQGNSA come from the germline V gene. The ends were cut back, 1 base at V and 6 bases at J, with 12 bases in the middle. CDR3 sequence reads: CASSLVSGASEAFF. The CDR3 region has the DNA TGTGCCAGCAGCTTAGTATCTGGGGCGTCTGAAGCTTTCTTT.

The chain links TRBV27 to TRBJ1-3; TRBD1 matches at 9 bases. The length of the CDR3 is 17 residues. Germline V lookup: CDR1 MNHEY, CDR2 SMNVEV (reference sequence). V was clipped by 5 bases and J by 4 bases; unmatched bases: 12. Written as DNA, the CDR3 is TGTGCCAGCAGTAGCCCGCCGGGACAGGGCGGGGGAAACACCATATATTTT. It yields the protein CASSSPPGQGGGNTIYF.

Here the CDR3 reads CASSFGRNEQFF. The DNA of the CDR3 is TGTGCCAGCAGTTTCGGTCGGAATGAGCAGTTCTTC. The V call is TRBV28, the J call TRBJ2-1, with D uncertain. In germline, CDR1 is MDHEN, CDR2 SYDVKM. The CDR3 runs to 12 residues. Trimming stripped 3 bases from V and 7 bases from J, with 7 bases between.

The rearrangement links TRBV10-3 to TRBJ1-3; a weak D match, TRBD1 (6 bases). The germline gives CDR1 ENHRY, CDR2 SYGVKD. Trimming shortened V by 9 bases and J by 7 bases, and 10 bases separated the two germline ends. The CDR3 totals 11 residues. The CDR3 loop is CAITGGNTIYF. CDR3 sequence (DNA): TGTGCCATTACGGGGGGCAACACCATATATTTT.

The chain employs TRBV19 and TRBJ1-5; 7 positions match TRBD1. Germline V gene lookup returns CDR1 LNHDA and CDR2 SQIVND (reference sequence). The V and J ends lost 9 bases and 7 bases, in that order; junction bases with no gene match: 15. There are 15 residues in the CDR3. Written as DNA, the CDR3 is TGTGCCAGGGGGACAGTAAGGGTAAAGGGGCAGCCCCAGCATTTT. Protein: CARGTVRVKGQPQHF.

V is TRBV14 and J is TRBJ2-1; D unresolved. V was trimmed by 5 bases and J by 3 bases, leaving 14 bases between them. This CDR3 has 15 residues. The V gene's germline CDR1 is SGHDN and CDR2 FVKESK. CDR3 protein: CASSVTRSNYNEQFF. The CDR3 bases are TGTGCCAGCAGCGTCACGAGGTCCAACTACAATGAGCAGTTCTTC. Looking up the rest from reference TRBV14 and TRBJ2-1 gives the full variable domain: EAGVTQFPSHSVIEKGQTVTLRCDPISGHDNLYWYRRVMGKEIKFLLHFVKESKQDESGMPNNRFLAERTGGTYSTLKVQPAELEDSGVYFCASSVTRSNYNEQFFGPGTRLTVL.

J is TRBJ2-7 and V is TRBV24-1, with 7 bases matching TRBD2. Germline V gene lookup returns CDR1 KGHDR and CDR2 SFDVKD. Trimming at V came to 4 bases and at J to 0 bases, leaving 5 bases not matched to a gene. The CDR3 is 15 amino acids. The CDR3 DNA reads as TGTGCCACCAGTGACCCACGGACTAGCTCCTACGAGCAGTACTTC. Protein product: CATSDPRTSSYEQYF.

The V gene is TRBV18, the J gene TRBJ1-4; D uncertain. This CDR3 spans 15 amino acids. Germline CDR1 reads KGHSH; CDR2 reads LQKENI. V lost 3 bases, J lost 4 bases, and 12 bases lay in between. CDR3 residues: CASSPAGSLNEKLFF. The CDR3 DNA follows: TGTGCCAGCTCACCTGCAGGCTCCCTTAATGAAAAACTGTTTTTT.

This chain uses TRBV18 with TRBJ1-5; unclear D gene. CDR1 and CDR2 from the germline V gene are KGHSH and LQKENI. The CDR3 runs to 13 residues. V lost 0 bases to trimming and J lost 7 bases, with 7 bases between them. As DNA, the CDR3 is TGTGCCAGCTCACCACCGCGTTTACAGCCCCAGCATTTT. The encoded protein is CASSPPRLQPQHF.

CDR3 residues: CASSPGQNTGELFF. The DNA of the CDR3 is TGCGCCAGCAGCCCGGGACAAAACACCGGGGAGCTGTTTTTT. The rearrangement uses TRBV4-1 and TRBJ2-2; D is perhaps TRBD1 (6 bases). This CDR3 comprises 14 residues. V was cut by 4 bases and J by 2 bases, with 8 bases left in between. Germline loops: CDR1 MGHRA, CDR2 YSYEKL.

The V gene is TRBV5-4, the J gene TRBJ1-5, with D tentatively TRBD1 (5 bases). CDR3 size: 16 residues. Germline V gene data show CDR1 as SGHNT and CDR2 as YYREEE (reference sequence). V dropped 0 bases and J dropped 0 bases, with 10 bases sitting between them. Here the CDR3 DNA reads TGTGCCAGCAGCTTGGGGGGCGGGGATAGCAATCAGCCCCAGCATTTT. It translates to CASSLGGGDSNQPQHF.

V and J are TRBV6-6 and TRBJ1-4; D gene uncertain. V was trimmed by 6 bases and J by 8 bases, leaving 16 bases between them. Per the germline V gene, CDR1 is MNHNY and CDR2 is SVGAGI (reference sequence). The CDR3 sequence is 14 residues long. The CDR3 region is CASRGPRVGEKLFF. In DNA form, the CDR3 reads TGTGCCAGCAGGGGTCCGCGGGTGGGCGAAAAACTGTTTTTT.

The V and J genes are TRBV14 and TRBJ1-1, with D maybe TRBD1 (6 bases). The CDR3 runs 15 residues. Trimming took 4 bases from V and 4 from J, leaving 16 bases between them. The germline V gene has CDR1 SGHDN and CDR2 FVKESK. The CDR3 is CASSRLGGPTTEAFF. The CDR3 bases are TGTGCCAGCAGCCGCCTAGGGGGTCCGACCACTGAAGCTTTCTTT.

The chain combines TRBV29-1 with TRBJ1-2, with TRBD1 identical over 7 bases. CDR3 length: 12 residues. Germline lookup yields CDR1 SQVTM and CDR2 ANQGSEA. The ends lost 7 bases at V and 3 bases at J; junction bases unmatched: 5. The CDR3 DNA is TGCAGCGACCGACAGGGAGACTATGGCTACACCTTC. Its protein is CSDRQGDYGYTF.

This clone was seen a single time. J is TRBJ1-1 and V is TRBV29-1, with D possibly TRBD1 on 5 matching bases. The V gene's germline CDR1 is SQVTM and CDR2 ANQGSEA. CDR3 length equals 12 residues. V gave up 6 bases and J gave up 4 bases, with 12 bases separating them. The CDR3: CSVAGWSTEAFF. DNA for the CDR3: TGCAGCGTGGCAGGGTGGAGCACTGAAGCTTTCTTT.

The genes are TRBV7-9 and TRBJ1-1; D is undetermined. Germline V CDR1 and CDR2: SEHNR, FQNEAQ (reference sequence). The CDR3 runs to 14 residues. Trimming cost V 5 bases and J 4 bases, with 14 bases left between them. DNA of the CDR3: TGTGCCAGCAGCCCCATGGAGGTGGGCACTGAAGCTTTCTTT. It specifies CASSPMEVGTEAFF.

V gene TRBV7-9 combines with J gene TRBJ1-3; TRBD1 might be the D (6 bases). From germline, CDR1 is SEHNR and CDR2 FQNEAQ (reference sequence). V was pared by 4 bases and J by 7 bases, with 8 bases between. This CDR3 region has 12 residues. The CDR3 region is CASSSQGNTIYF. The CDR3 bases are TGTGCCAGCAGCTCACAGGGTAACACCATATATTTT. Looking up the rest from reference TRBV7-9 and TRBJ1-3 gives the full variable domain: DTGVSQNPRHKITKRGQNVTFRCDPISEHNRLYWYRQTLGQGPEFLTYFQNEAQLEKSRLLSDRFSAERPKGSFSTLEIQRTEQGDSAMYLCASSSQGNTIYFGEGSWLTVV.

The J gene is TRBJ1-1, the V gene TRBV5-8, with 7 bases lining up with TRBD1. V dropped 4 bases and J dropped 1; count of bases not matched to a gene: 4. The V gene's germline CDR1 is SGHTS and CDR2 YDEGEE. This CDR3 is 14 amino acids long. DNA for the CDR3: TGTGCCAGCAGCCCCCGGGACAGGAACACTGAAGCTTTCTTT. Its protein product is CASSPRDRNTEAFF.

J is TRBJ2-7 and V is TRBV7-2; D is possibly TRBD2 (5 bases). Germline CDR1 reads SGHTA; CDR2 reads FQGNSA. This CDR3 spans 14 amino acids. The germline V and J ends were trimmed by 1 base and 6 bases, with 13 bases remaining between them. CDR3 in DNA: TGTGCCAGCAGCTTAGAGATCGGGATCCGCGAGCAGTACTTC. As protein: CASSLEIGIREQYF.

CDR3 region: CASSDRPYRENEKLFF. The CDR3 DNA follows: TGTGCCAGCAGTGATCGGCCATACAGGGAGAATGAAAAACTGTTTTTT. This rearrangement joins TRBV6-4 to TRBJ1-4, with a tentative D call TRBD1 (6 bases). CDR3 length: 16 residues. The V end was cut by 3 bases, the J end by 5 bases, with 16 bases between. CDR1 is MRHNA and CDR2 is SNTAGT in the germline V gene.

The V and J genes are TRBV7-6 and TRBJ1-1; TRBD1 aligns across 8 bases. Germline CDR1 SGHVS, CDR2 FNYEAQ. J was trimmed by 4 bases and V by 1 base; bases with no gene match: 2. CDR3 length equals 14 residues. CDR3 sequence: CASSLGGQGTEAFF. The CDR3 region has the DNA TGTGCCAGCAGCTTAGGCGGACAGGGCACTGAAGCTTTCTTT.

This chain uses TRBV27 with TRBJ2-7; 10 bases map to TRBD1. The germline V gene has CDR1 MNHEY and CDR2 SMNVEV (reference sequence). The CDR3 runs 15 residues. With 5 bases clipped from V and 4 bases from J, the junction kept 8 bases outside the gene matches. CDR3 DNA: TGTGCCAGCAGTCCCAAGACAGGGGGCTTTTACGAGCAGTACTTC. Translation: CASSPKTGGFYEQYF.

In this sample, this clone turned up once. V and J are TRBV2 and TRBJ1-2; D may be TRBD1 (5 bases). Germline values: CDR1 SNHLY, CDR2 FYNNEI. V was shortened by 3 bases and J by 2 bases, with 10 bases between the two germline ends. The CDR3 runs to 14 residues. DNA of the CDR3: TGTGCCAGCAGTGAGTCTGGGGGGAACTATGGCTACACCTTC. This translates into CASSESGGNYGYTF.

V is TRBV11-3 and J is TRBJ1-4; possibly TRBD1 for D (6 bases). The V and J ends lost 8 bases and 6 bases respectively, with 10 bases between them. CDR1 and CDR2 (germline): SGHNT, YENEEA. The CDR3 loop spans 12 amino acids. The CDR3 reads CASGRQDEKLFF. The CDR3 DNA reads TGTGCCAGCGGGAGACAGGATGAAAAACTGTTTTTT.